This T cell receptor (beta chain) stems from a study of cytomegalovirus exposure and HLA in healthy donors. Turning to this clone: No antigen is known for it.

Germline CDR1 and CDR2: LNHDA and SQIVND (reference sequence). The CDR3 has 13 residues. Trimming removed 7 bases from V and 4 bases from J, with 10 bases in between. The PCR used 60 Vbeta and 13 Jbeta primers. Only in-frame clones appear in the TCRdb table, and some are missing; sequencing was by immunoSEQ multiplex PCR. This table holds over 55,000 clones, 80% found once. Points from the study as a whole: Indistinguishable V segments, including TRBV6-2 and TRBV6-3, were excluded. In a later analysis, parvovirus B19, influenza, CMV and Epstein-Barr virus appeared linked to several top co-occurrence clusters. Sequencing depth roughly uniform across donors was assumed in presence/absence analyses.

The sequenced sample consisted of PBMCs. This receptor was obtained from a male donor in good health and CMV-seronegative. V is TRBV19 and J is TRBJ2-2, with D maybe TRBD1 (6 bases). DNA for the CDR3: TGTGCCAGTAACCTCAGGGGCACCGGGGAGCTGTTTTTT. As protein: CASNLRGTGELFF. The variable domain in full, completed from reference TRBV19 and TRBJ2-2, reads DGGITQSPKYLFRKEGQNVTLSCEQNLNHDAMYWYRQDPGQGLRLIYYSQIVNDFQKGDIAEGYSVSREKKESFPLTVTSAQKNPTAFYLCASNLRGTGELFFGEGSRLTVL.